The 21 T cell receptor beta chains in this list originate from one sample, sequenced in a study of shared clonotypes between healthy human individuals. The data were produced by immunoSEQ multiplex PCR, yet TCRdb's version contains in-frame clones alone and is incomplete. Here the sample spans about 1.5 million clones, around 97% being singletons. The sequencing sample was made of naive CD4+ T cells sorted from blood. Documented subset: CD45RA+ positively selected. These receptors all stem from a man aged 30 to 39 in good health.

The table lists this clone with a count of one. The CDR3 DNA reads TGTGCCAGCAGTGATGGGTGGAACCTAGGTTTTTCCGGGGAGCTGTTTTTT. Protein sequence: CASSDGWNLGFSGELFF. This chain uses TRBV28 with TRBJ2-2; D uncertain. Trimming took 5 bases from V and 6 from J, leaving 22 bases between them. Germline V gene data show CDR1 as MDHEN and CDR2 as SYDVKM. The CDR3 covers 17 residues.

In this sample, this clone turned up once. The V call is TRBV12-5, the J call TRBJ2-5; 8 bases line up with TRBD1. The CDR3 runs to 14 residues. CDR1 LGHNT and CDR2 FRNRAP come from the germline V gene. V gave up 6 bases and J gave up 5 bases; unmatched junction bases: 8. This chain's CDR3 is CASGPGQGTETQYF. CDR3 nucleotides: TGTGCTAGTGGACCTGGACAGGGCACGGAGACCCAGTACTTC.

The chain recombines TRBV16 with TRBJ2-2; D call uncertain. This CDR3 comprises 16 residues. Trimming pared 4 bases from V and 1 base from J, leaving 13 bases between. Germline V gene lookup returns CDR1 KGHSY and CDR2 FQNENV. DNA of the CDR3: TGTGCCAGCAGCCCCCTCCGTAACGTGAACACCGGGGAGCTGTTTTTT. Its translation: CASSPLRNVNTGELFF.

The chain uses TRBV2 and TRBJ2-3; D is unclear. CDR3 length: 15 amino acids. Germline V gives CDR1 SNHLY, CDR2 FYNNEI. Trimming stripped 2 bases from V and 2 bases from J, with 11 bases between. The chain's CDR3 is CASSEMWAATDTQYF. DNA of the CDR3: TGTGCCAGCAGTGAAATGTGGGCGGCCACAGATACGCAGTATTTT.

The chain couples TRBV4-2 to TRBJ1-3; 7 positions agree with TRBD1. Germline trimming cut 1 base from V and 0 bases from J; bases unmatched to any gene: 3. The CDR3 runs to 16 residues. CDR1 and CDR2 from the germline V gene are LGHNA and YNFKEQ. This CDR3 reads CASSQGRGNSGNTIYF. The CDR3 nucleotides read TGTGCCAGCAGCCAAGGCAGGGGGAACTCTGGAAACACCATATATTTT.

The V and J genes are TRBV5-4 and TRBJ2-7, with D perhaps TRBD2 (5 bases). Looked up from germline, CDR1 is SGHNT and CDR2 is YYREEE (reference sequence). V dropped 3 bases and J dropped 4 bases, with 14 bases sitting between them. The CDR3 length is 14 residues. Here the CDR3 reads CASSSPTGKYEQYF. CDR3 in DNA: TGTGCCAGCAGCTCCCCCACGGGGAAATACGAGCAGTACTTC.

The V gene is TRBV10-1, the J gene TRBJ2-5, with D maybe TRBD1 (5 bases). The V and J ends lost 8 bases and 4 bases respectively, with 17 bases between them. Germline assignment: CDR1 WNHNN and CDR2 SYGVQD (reference sequence). This CDR3 contains 14 residues. CDR3: CASSQGAWGETQYF. The DNA of the CDR3 is TGCGCCAGCTCCCAGGGCGCCTGGGGAGAGACCCAGTACTTC.

CDR3 sequence (DNA): TGTGCCAGAAGCTTGGGGACTAGCTCGGTCGGGGAGCTGTTTTTT. This sequence encodes CARSLGTSSVGELFF. This rearrangement joins TRBV5-3 to TRBJ2-2; TRBD2 matches 8 bases. TRBV5-3 carries the ORF label, with uncertain function. This CDR3 region has 15 residues. The ends lost 0 bases at V and 7 bases at J; junction bases unmatched: 5.

This clone came up a few times. The J gene is TRBJ2-1, the V gene TRBV25-1, with D unresolved. CDR3 length: 13 residues. Germline V CDR1 and CDR2: MGHDK, SYGVNS. V gave up 4 bases and J gave up 8 bases, with 12 bases separating them. CDR3 nucleotides: TGTGCCAGCAGTGGCTCGCACTCCCATGAGCAGTTCTTC. This gives the protein CASSGSHSHEQFF.

The gene calls are TRBV4-1 and TRBJ1-1; 7 bases align to TRBD1. Per the germline V gene, CDR1 is MGHRA and CDR2 is YSYEKL. Trimming took 0 bases from V and 7 from J; bases not matched to a gene: 8. CDR3 length: 15 amino acids. The DNA of the CDR3 is TGCGCCAGCAGCCAAGAGAAGAGACAGGGAATTGAAGCTTTCTTT. It translates to CASSQEKRQGIEAFF.

V usage is TRBV28 and J usage is TRBJ1-1; 9 nucleotides line up with TRBD1. The CDR3 has 16 residues. Unmatched junction bases numbered 6, after V lost 4 bases and J lost 0 bases. CDR1 is MDHEN and CDR2 is SYDVKM in the germline V gene. The CDR3 loop reads CASSSNRGRMNTEAFF. As DNA, the CDR3 is TGTGCCAGCAGTTCTAACAGGGGGCGGATGAACACTGAAGCTTTCTTT.

The chain carries TRBV4-1 and TRBJ1-1; D possibly corresponds to TRBD1 (6 bases). Germline-derived CDR1 and CDR2 are MGHRA and YSYEKL. The germline V and J ends were trimmed by 4 bases and 4 bases, with 10 bases remaining between them. CDR3 length: 13 amino acids. CDR3 sequence reads: CASSLTGSTEAFF. CDR3 DNA sequence: TGCGCCAGCAGCCTAACAGGGAGCACTGAAGCTTTCTTT.

The chain uses TRBV5-1 and TRBJ2-7; tentatively, D is TRBD1 (6 bases). Germline V lookup: CDR1 SGHRS, CDR2 YFSETQ. This CDR3 has 13 residues. The V and J ends lost 4 bases and 3 bases respectively, with 11 bases between them. The CDR3 DNA reads as TGCGCCAGCAGCCGACGGACAGACTACGAGCAGTACTTC. Protein: CASSRRTDYEQYF.

This clone was counted a single time. The CDR3 nucleotides are TGTGCCAGCAGCTTGGTACCGGGAAGCTCTGGGGCCAACGTCCTGACTTTC. This gives the protein CASSLVPGSSGANVLTF. V gene TRBV5-6 combines with J gene TRBJ2-6, with D perhaps TRBD2 (5 bases). The V gene's germline CDR1 is SGHDT and CDR2 YYEEEE. This CDR3 has 17 residues. The ends were cut back, 0 bases at V and 0 bases at J, with 10 bases in the middle.

A few counts support this clone. This sequence joins TRBV30 and TRBJ2-3, with 9 bases aligning to TRBD2. Germline assignment: CDR1 GTSNPN and CDR2 SVGIG (reference sequence). With V trimmed by 5 bases and J by 2 bases, 17 bases remained unmatched. This CDR3 is 18 amino acids long. The CDR3 bases are TGTGCCTGGTGCTCTTGGCGAGGACTAGCGACCGACACAGATACGCAGTATTTT. Translating gives CAWCSWRGLATDTDTQYF.

V gene TRBV18 combines with J gene TRBJ2-7; TRBD1 aligns across 9 bases. The CDR3 loop spans 15 amino acids. The germline V gene encodes CDR1 KGHSH and CDR2 LQKENI. Trimming cost V 2 bases and J 6 bases; bases outside gene matches: 8. As DNA, the CDR3 is TGTGCCAGCTCACCATTACCGGGACAGGGAGTCGAGCAGTACTTC. It codes for CASSPLPGQGVEQYF.

The gene calls are TRBV5-5 and TRBJ2-7; 11 bases are a match to TRBD2. Unmatched junction bases numbered 12, after V lost 1 base and J lost 0 bases. Germline loops: CDR1 SGHKS, CDR2 YYEKEE (reference sequence). This CDR3 region has 19 residues. The DNA of the CDR3 is TGTGCCAGCAGCTTGACCTTTGTTAGCGGGAGGGCCAGCTCCTACGAGCAGTACTTC. Amino acids: CASSLTFVSGRASSYEQYF.

This clone came up once. The genes are TRBV28 and TRBJ1-2; D is unclear. There are 14 residues in the CDR3. V lost 2 bases, J lost 8 bases, and 15 bases lay in between. CDR1 MDHEN and CDR2 SYDVKM come from the germline V gene. In nucleotides, the CDR3 is TGTGCCAGCAGTTTACTTACCGACACTAAAGGCTACACCTTC. Encoded protein: CASSLLTDTKGYTF.

This rearrangement joins TRBV2 to TRBJ2-7; 7 bases are shared with TRBD1. V shed 7 bases and J 0 bases; nucleotides not matched to a gene: 6. The CDR3 runs to 14 residues. Germline lookup yields CDR1 SNHLY and CDR2 FYNNEI. Here the CDR3 reads CASNEGTVSYEQYF. As DNA, the CDR3 is TGTGCCAGCAATGAGGGGACAGTCTCCTACGAGCAGTACTTC. Together with reference TRBV2 and TRBJ2-7, the CDR3 gives the full variable domain: EPEVTQTPSHQVTQMGQEVILRCVPISNHLYFYWYRQILGQKVEFLVSFYNNEISEKSEIFDDQFSVERPDGSNFTLKIRSTKLEDSAMYFCASNEGTVSYEQYFGPGTRLTVT.

The rearrangement uses TRBV5-4 and TRBJ2-7; 9 bases are a match to TRBD2. Germline V gene data show CDR1 as SGHNT and CDR2 as YYREEE (reference sequence). The CDR3 covers 15 residues. Trimming took 2 bases from V and 0 from J; bases not matched to a gene: 3. Written as DNA, the CDR3 is TGTGCCAGCAGCTTCGGAGCGGGAGGCTCCTACGAGCAGTACTTC. Amino acid sequence: CASSFGAGGSYEQYF.

This rearrangement joins TRBV6-5 to TRBJ2-7; 7 bases map to TRBD2. The CDR3 is 16 residues long. Germline V CDR1 and CDR2: MNHEY, SVGAGI. The V gene end was trimmed by 2 bases and the J gene end by 5 bases; junction bases not matched to a gene: 12. The CDR3: CASSYPRGGSLHEQYF. In DNA form, the CDR3 reads TGTGCCAGCAGTTACCCTAGAGGCGGGAGCCTCCACGAGCAGTACTTC.